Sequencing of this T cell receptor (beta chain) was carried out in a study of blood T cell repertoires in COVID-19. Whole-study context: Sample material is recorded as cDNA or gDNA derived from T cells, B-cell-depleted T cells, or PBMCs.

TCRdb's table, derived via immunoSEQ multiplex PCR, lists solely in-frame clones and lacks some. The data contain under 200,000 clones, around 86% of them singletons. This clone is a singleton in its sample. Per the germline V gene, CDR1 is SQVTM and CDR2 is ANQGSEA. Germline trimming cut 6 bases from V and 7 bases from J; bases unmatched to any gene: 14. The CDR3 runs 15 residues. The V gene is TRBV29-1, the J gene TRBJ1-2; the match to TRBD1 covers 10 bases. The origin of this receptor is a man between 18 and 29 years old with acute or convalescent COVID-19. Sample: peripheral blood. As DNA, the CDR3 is TGCAGCGTCCGGAGGACCGACAGGGGGCTGGTTGGCTACACCTTC. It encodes CSVRRTDRGLVGYTF.